Below are 6 T cell receptor beta chains sequenced from a single sample in a study of OX40 agonist ivuxolimab in advanced cancers. Library construction relied on the immunoSEQ multiplex PCR assay. What TCRdb holds here is the immuneACCESS table cut down to in-frame rearrangements. Part of the clones is not present; checked against another copy, under half of the missing clones reflect an unresolved V gene, and the others are unexplained. Present in this sample are some 61,000 clones, roughly 80% of which were seen just once. The ten largest clonotypes hold 1.6% of the sample. The sample consisted of CD4+ or CD8+ T cells sorted from blood, taken in a trial of the OX40 agonist ivuxolimab. The receptor source for this set is an adult with an advanced solid tumor such as melanoma, head and neck, liver or kidney cancer.

The rearrangement uses TRBV19 and TRBJ2-4, with 7 bases identical to TRBD1. Germline V gives CDR1 LNHDA, CDR2 SQIVND (reference sequence). J lost 6 bases, V lost 4 bases, and 9 bases had no gene match. The CDR3 runs to 15 residues. The CDR3 DNA reads as TGTGCCAGTAGTACACTACAGGGGTTTGGAAACATTCAGTACTTC. Encoded protein: CASSTLQGFGNIQYF.

This chain uses TRBV27 with TRBJ2-7; 15 bases map to TRBD2. Looked up from germline, CDR1 is MNHEY and CDR2 is SMNVEV (reference sequence). The CDR3 covers 14 residues. V dropped 6 bases and J dropped 3; count of bases not matched to a gene: 0. Written as DNA, the CDR3 is TGTGCCAGCAGGGGACTAGCGGGAGGCTACGAGCAGTACTTC. It yields the protein CASRGLAGGYEQYF.

The gene calls are TRBV30 and TRBJ2-5; D unclear. Germline V gene data show CDR1 as GTSNPN and CDR2 as SVGIG (reference sequence). The V gene lost 2 bases and the J gene lost 2 bases, with 9 bases spanning the gap. The length of the CDR3 is 13 residues. CDR3 in DNA: TGTGCCTGGAGTCGTGAGTCGCAAGAGACCCAGTACTTC. The encoded protein is CAWSRESQETQYF.

The chain joins TRBV6-1 to TRBJ1-5; TRBD1 is a possible D gene (5 bases). Trimming removed 6 bases from V and 2 bases from J, with 14 bases in between. Germline CDR1 is MNHNS and CDR2 is SASEGT. This CDR3 contains 15 residues. CDR3 DNA sequence: TGTGCCAGCAGAGCGACAGTTATGGGCAATCAGCCCCAGCATTTT. It codes for CASRATVMGNQPQHF.

The CDR3 here is CASSYVQGVITEAFF. Here the CDR3 DNA reads TGTGCCAGCAGTTACGTTCAGGGTGTCATCACTGAAGCTTTCTTT. V usage is TRBV6-6 and J usage is TRBJ1-1, with D possibly TRBD1 on 5 matching bases. CDR1 and CDR2 from the germline V gene are MNHNY and SVGAGI (reference sequence). The V and J ends lost 2 bases and 4 bases respectively, with 14 bases between them. The CDR3 covers 15 residues.

Concerning this clone: The junction departs from the called germline gene at one end, perhaps through a read error. The V call is TRBV5-1, the J call TRBJ1-2; TRBD1 aligns across 7 bases. The CDR3 is 14 residues long. Germline V gives CDR1 SGHRS, CDR2 YFSETQ. Here the CDR3 reads CASTLGQNNYGYTF. In DNA form, the CDR3 reads TGCGCCAGCACCTTGGGACAGAATAACTATGGCTACACCTTC.